This TCR beta chain was found in a study of monozygotic twins with inflammatory bowel disease. TCRdb reworked the 5' RACE reads into one entry per CDR3 protein, no DNA. The table for this sample gives approximately 330,000 distinct CDR3 sequences. The CDR3 is 15 amino acids. The clonotype originates from a human donor with ulcerative colitis or Crohn's disease, or a healthy co-twin of an affected twin (not recorded which). The sequenced sample consisted of blood. This chain uses TRBV12-3 or TRBV12-4 with TRBJ2-2. This CDR3 is CASSLESGFTGELFF.